The clone carrying this T cell receptor (beta chain) was observed a handful of times. Its specificity is unknown. Unique molecular identifiers were used in preparing the TCRbeta library. TCRdb analysed the PCR reads with MiXCR anew, one entry per CDR3 protein. The data contain about 1,000,000 distinct CDR3 sequences, about 29% of them singletons. This sample was taken from a study of T-cell reconstitution after alpha-beta-depleted transplantation in children. Study outcomes and limitations: A year had passed since transplant, and T-cell counts and diversity by then came mostly from newly produced T cells. Alpha-beta T cells about two months after transplant reportedly derived from several hundred expanded graft clones. At day 60, the high TCRbeta diversity found in some patients originated from recipient T cells and thymic progenitors that had survived.

This CDR3 has 15 residues. Looked up from germline, CDR1 is MNHEY and CDR2 is SVGEGT. Trimming removed 2 bases at V and 4 bases at J, with 11 bases between. The chain combines TRBV6-2 or TRBV6-3 with TRBJ2-2, with D unclear. Sequenced here: PBMCs, mostly from graft donor cells, sampled 360 days after TCRalphabeta/CD19-depleted stem cell transplant. The sequence was collected from a boy less than two years old who had a stem cell transplant for SCID, so the T cells may come from the graft donor. CDR3 in amino acids: CASSYRDTSTGELFF. The CDR3 region has the DNA TGTGCCAGCAGTTACCGCGACACGTCCACCGGGGAGCTGTTTTTT.